This TCR beta chain was recovered during a study of T cells after yellow fever vaccination. MiXCR, applied by TCRdb to the 5' RACE reads, yields one record per CDR3 protein. The repertoire includes a few hundred thousand distinct CDR3 sequences, roughly 8.3% of them detected once, and approximately 15% sits in the top ten. This CDR3 has 15 residues. V was pared by 5 bases and J by 3 bases, with 6 bases of the junction left unmatched. In germline, CDR1 is MNHNS, CDR2 SASEGT. This material consisted of PBMCs, taken more than 35 days after the first yellow fever vaccination. The sequence was obtained from a man aged 18 to 29 who received the YFV17D yellow fever vaccine. The chain carries TRBV6-1 and TRBJ2-5; TRBD1 matches 10 bases. CDR3 loop: CASSHTDRGEETQYF. The CDR3, as DNA: TGTGCCAGCAGTCATACGGACAGGGGGGAAGAGACCCAGTACTTC.